The 27 T cell receptor beta chains reported below all come from one sample, sequenced in a study of metastatic and nonmetastatic thyroid tumors (TCRdb year 2020). Before undergoing thyroid surgery, none of the patients had been given any kind of treatment. Library method: PCR. The sequencing machine was an Illumina HiSeq 4000. TCRdb reran the public reads through fastp at Q25 and MiXCR, keeping productive beta chains. In all, the sample holds about 4,000 clones, and 22% of those were seen once. The leading ten clones occupy 33% of the sample. Sequenced sample: tumor tissue. The receptors were gathered from a male donor with papillary thyroid cancer or a benign thyroid nodule (not recorded which). Some clones in this sample may be carry-over from other donors' samples.

This clone was picked up a small number of times. The chain recombines TRBV5-1 with TRBJ2-6; D ambiguous. Trimming removed 3 bases from V and 0 bases from J, with 16 bases in between. Per germline, CDR1 SGHRS and CDR2 YFSETQ. The CDR3 covers 18 residues. The CDR3 DNA follows: TGCGCCAGCAGCTCCCTCGGACCCACGAACTCTGGGGCCAACGTCCTGACTTTC. Residues: CASSSLGPTNSGANVLTF.

The CDR3 sequence: CASSWDRENSPLHF. The CDR3 coding sequence is TGTGCCAGCAGCTGGGACAGGGAGAATTCACCCCTCCACTTT. This rearrangement joins TRBV6-1 to TRBJ1-6, with 9 positions matching TRBD1. In germline, CDR1 is MNHNS, CDR2 SASEGT. The CDR3 has 14 residues. The V segment lost 6 bases and the J segment 7 bases; nucleotides outside the gene matches: 4.

This clone turned up a few times. V and J are TRBV15 and TRBJ2-4; D perhaps matches TRBD1 (5 bases). The CDR3 has 16 residues. The ends were cut back, 4 bases at V and 3 bases at J, with 16 bases in the middle. From germline, CDR1 is LNHNV and CDR2 YYDKDF (reference sequence). The CDR3 DNA reads TGTGCCACCAGCATATACGTCTTCAGGGACAAAAACATTCAGTACTTC. It specifies CATSIYVFRDKNIQYF.

This chain joins TRBV20-1 and TRBJ2-4; 9 positions agree with TRBD1. Germline V gives CDR1 DFQATT, CDR2 SNEGSKA (reference sequence). The CDR3 totals 15 residues. With 7 bases clipped from V and 2 bases from J, the junction kept 9 bases outside the gene matches. The CDR3, as DNA: TGCAGTGTTCTCCCACAGGGGGCAACCAAAAACATTCAGTACTTC. Translating it yields CSVLPQGATKNIQYF.

The chain employs TRBV20-1 and TRBJ2-3; D is perhaps TRBD1 (6 bases). The CDR3 loop spans 13 amino acids. From germline, CDR1 is DFQATT and CDR2 SNEGSKA (reference sequence). V was shortened by 5 bases and J by 1 base, with 10 bases between the two germline ends. In DNA, the CDR3 is TGCAGTGCTCCCTACAGGGGCACAGATACGCAGTATTTT. This sequence encodes CSAPYRGTDTQYF.

In this sample, this clone is medium-sized. V is TRBV19 and J is TRBJ1-5, with D hard to call. Per germline, CDR1 LNHDA and CDR2 SQIVND (reference sequence). Trimming removed 5 bases from V and 6 bases from J, with 14 bases in between. This CDR3 contains 14 residues. The CDR3 here is CASSQLRVGQPQHF. CDR3 sequence (DNA): TGTGCCAGTAGTCAGTTACGGGTCGGTCAGCCCCAGCATTTT.

CDR3 sequence: CASRLTLGGNYGYTF. Here the CDR3 DNA reads TGTGCCAGCAGACTCACCCTTGGCGGCAACTATGGCTACACCTTC. The rearrangement uses TRBV11-1 and TRBJ1-2, with D unclear. CDR1 is SGHAT, CDR2 FQDESV, per germline (reference sequence). V shed 6 bases and J shed 2 bases, with 16 bases lying between them. The CDR3 totals 15 residues.

By share, this clone ranks as medium-sized (0.01 to 0.1%). The rearrangement links TRBV6-1 to TRBJ2-5; D unclear. The germline CDR1 and CDR2 sequences are MNHNS and SASEGT. Deletions cut 8 bases from V and 4 bases from J, with 11 bases between. CDR3 length: 12 amino acids. CDR3 residues: CASSTSGETQYF. CDR3 nucleotides: TGTGCCAGCTCCACATCGGGAGAGACCCAGTACTTC.

The chain carries TRBV7-9 and TRBJ2-7, with D unresolved. This CDR3 is 13 amino acids long. Between the trimmed V and J ends, which lost 7 bases and 0 bases, there was a span of 10 bases. Looked up from germline, CDR1 is SEHNR and CDR2 is FQNEAQ (reference sequence). The CDR3 coding sequence is TGTGCCAGCAACTACCTAACCTCCTACGAGCAGTACTTC. This encodes CASNYLTSYEQYF.

This rearrangement joins TRBV6-6 to TRBJ1-1; 7 bases are shared with TRBD1. Trimming cost V 2 bases and J 7 bases; bases outside gene matches: 4. The CDR3 covers 13 residues. In germline, CDR1 is MNHNY, CDR2 SVGAGI (reference sequence). The CDR3 DNA follows: TGTGCCAGCAGTTACGGGGGGACAGTTGAAGCTTTCTTT. The encoded protein is CASSYGGTVEAFF.

This clone appeared many times. The V gene is TRBV27, the J gene TRBJ1-5; no reliable D call. CDR3 length equals 16 residues. Per the germline V gene, CDR1 is MNHEY and CDR2 is SMNVEV (reference sequence). Trimming removed 0 bases from V and 7 bases from J, with 16 bases in between. In DNA, the CDR3 is TGTGCCAGCAGTTTATCGAGGGTGTATAGCGACCAGCCCCAGCATTTT. It yields the protein CASSLSRVYSDQPQHF.

The chain recombines TRBV12-3 or TRBV12-4 with TRBJ2-3; 11 bases are shared with TRBD2. This CDR3 region has 15 residues. The trim removed 3 bases at V and 6 bases at J, leaving 5 bases unmatched. The chain's CDR3 is CASSFPTSGADTQYF. CDR3 sequence (DNA): TGTGCCAGCAGTTTTCCGACTAGCGGGGCCGATACGCAGTATTTT.

V gene TRBV15 combines with J gene TRBJ2-5; 8 nucleotides line up with TRBD1. Germline V gene sequence: CDR1 LNHNV, CDR2 YYDKDF (reference sequence). With 3 bases clipped from V and 3 bases from J, the junction kept 6 bases outside the gene matches. This CDR3 comprises 15 residues. The CDR3, as DNA: TGTGCCACCAGCAGTGAAAGGGGACAGGAAGAGACCCAGTACTTC. Protein product: CATSSERGQEETQYF.

This clone was recorded many times. A junction end diverges from the germline sequence, so it may reflect a read error. The genes are TRBV28 and TRBJ2-7; D tentatively reads TRBD1 or TRBD2 (5 bases each). The germline V gene has CDR1 MDHEN and CDR2 SYDVKM. The CDR3 runs 17 residues. This CDR3 is CASSLSLRDVSSYEQYF. The CDR3 DNA is TGTGCCAGCAGCTTATCCCTGAGGGACGTAAGCTCCTACGAGCAGTACTTC.

This clone is medium-sized. The chain is built from TRBV28 and TRBJ2-1; 9 bases match TRBD2. The ends lost 7 bases at V and 4 bases at J; junction bases unmatched: 17. Germline V gene lookup returns CDR1 MDHEN and CDR2 SYDVKM. The CDR3 is 18 residues long. CDR3 protein: CASKTIRAGGRIYNEQFF. CDR3 bases: TGTGCCAGCAAAACAATTCGGGCGGGAGGGAGAATATACAATGAGCAGTTCTTC.

This clone is judged medium-sized. The chain employs TRBV10-3 and TRBJ1-2; D unresolved. The V end lost 0 bases, the J end lost 1 base, and 12 bases lay between the germline ends. Germline assignment: CDR1 ENHRY and CDR2 SYGVKD. The CDR3 spans 16 residues. As DNA, the CDR3 is TGTGCCATCAGTGAGTCGAACCCGGGTTTTAACTATGGCTACACCTTC. Residues: CAISESNPGFNYGYTF.

The sample holds a few counts of this clone. CDR3 loop: CASSTGTSGIANEQFF. DNA of the CDR3: TGTGCCAGCAGCACGGGGACTAGCGGGATAGCGAATGAGCAGTTCTTC. V is TRBV27 and J is TRBJ2-1; 13 nucleotides align to TRBD2. J gave up 7 bases and V 6 bases, and 9 bases lay outside the gene matches. CDR3 length equals 16 residues. Germline assignment: CDR1 MNHEY and CDR2 SMNVEV (reference sequence).

This clone is labeled as medium-sized. The sample carries other DNA sequences with the same CDR3. The V call is TRBV5-1, the J call TRBJ2-7; TRBD1 might be the D (6 bases). The V gene lost 4 bases and the J gene lost 3 bases, with 14 bases spanning the gap. The CDR3 length is 14 residues. CDR1 is SGHRS, CDR2 YFSETQ, per germline. The chain's CDR3 is CASSPSTGIYEQYF. CDR3 nucleotides: TGCGCCAGCAGCCCCTCGACAGGAATCTACGAGCAGTACTTC.

This clone appeared many times. V is TRBV7-9 and J is TRBJ2-1; perhaps TRBD2 as D (5 bases). From germline, CDR1 is SEHNR and CDR2 FQNEAQ (reference sequence). The germline V and J ends were trimmed by 1 base and 5 bases, with 9 bases remaining between them. The CDR3 is 14 amino acids. CDR3 sequence: CASSLEAADNEQFF. CDR3 DNA sequence: TGTGCCAGCAGCTTAGAAGCGGCTGACAATGAGCAGTTCTTC.

The chain uses TRBV20-1 and TRBJ1-3; 7 bases fit TRBD1. CDR3 length: 17 residues. The germline CDR1 and CDR2 sequences are DFQATT and SNEGSKA (reference sequence). After removal of 0 bases from V and 5 bases from J, the junction contained 13 bases not matched to a gene. The CDR3 region has the DNA TGCAGTGCTAGAGATGGGGGCCCGAGACAGGGTCGAAACACCATATATTTT. Translating it yields CSARDGGPRQGRNTIYF.

Sample share makes this clone medium-sized. V usage is TRBV9 and J usage is TRBJ2-1; no reliable D call. This CDR3 has 12 residues. CDR1 and CDR2 (germline): SGDLS, YYNGEE. V lost 4 bases and J lost 8, with 10 bases in between. In DNA form, the CDR3 reads TGTGCCAGCAGCCTTAGACTCGATGAGCAGTTCTTC. It is translated as CASSLRLDEQFF.

By share, this clone ranks as medium-sized. This chain joins TRBV7-9 and TRBJ2-2; 7 positions agree with TRBD2. From germline, CDR1 is SEHNR and CDR2 FQNEAQ (reference sequence). The V and J ends lost 5 bases and 2 bases, in that order; junction bases with no gene match: 5. CDR3 length: 15 residues. This CDR3 is CASSRGTINTGELFF. The CDR3 DNA reads TGTGCCAGCAGCCGAGGGACTATCAACACCGGGGAGCTGTTTTTT.

The genes are TRBV12-3 or TRBV12-4 and TRBJ2-1, with TRBD1 identical over 10 bases. The CDR3 totals 13 residues. V lost 6 bases and J lost 14; bases outside the gene matches: 10. CDR3 in DNA: TGTGCCAGCAGCCCACGGCCGGGGACAGGGGAGTTCTTC. Encoded protein: CASSPRPGTGEFF.

In this sample, this clone is medium-sized. The chain joins TRBV20-1 to TRBJ2-1, with 9 bases matching TRBD2. The length of the CDR3 is 14 residues. Germline CDR1 reads DFQATT; CDR2 reads SNEGSKA (reference sequence). J lost 4 bases, V lost 3 bases, and 4 bases had no gene match. The CDR3 DNA reads as TGCAGTGCTAGGATAGCGGGAGTGTACAATGAGCAGTTCTTC. The encoded protein is CSARIAGVYNEQFF.

The chain has TRBV29-1 and TRBJ2-7; weak D call: TRBD1 (6 bases). This CDR3 spans 14 amino acids. V gave up 4 bases and J gave up 0 bases, with 13 bases separating them. Germline CDR1 and CDR2: SQVTM and ANQGSEA. Here the CDR3 DNA reads TGCAGCGTTGGGTTCACAGGGAGCTCCTACGAGCAGTACTTC. It translates to CSVGFTGSSYEQYF.

Only a few counts were recorded for this clone. The chain carries TRBV12-3 or TRBV12-4 and TRBJ2-3, with D perhaps TRBD1 or TRBD2 (5 bases each). The length of the CDR3 is 12 residues. V gave up 6 bases and J gave up 5 bases, with 9 bases separating them. CDR3 amino acids: CASRRDGDTQYF. The DNA for the CDR3 is TGTGCCAGCAGACGGGACGGAGATACGCAGTATTTT.

The V and J genes are TRBV6-5 and TRBJ2-7, with D perhaps given as TRBD1 or TRBD2 (5 bases each). Germline V CDR1 and CDR2: MNHEY, SVGAGI. The CDR3 has 14 residues. V lost 0 bases to trimming and J lost 4 bases, with 10 bases between them. The DNA of the CDR3 is TGTGCCAGCAGTTACTCCCAGGGACGATACGAGCAGTACTTC. Its protein product is CASSYSQGRYEQYF.